This T cell receptor (beta chain) was recovered during a study of T-cell reconstitution after alpha-beta-depleted transplantation in children (dated by TCRdb to the mid-2010s). With respect to the entire study: Using TCR repertoire profiling, the study quantitatively followed how T-cell immune reconstitution unfolded in children after TCRalphabeta/CD19-depleted allogeneic hematopoietic cell transplantation. Study-level results and caveats: Over subsequent months, a decline in hyperexpanded clone frequencies was noted, and after one year, T-cell counts and TCRbeta diversity were mostly ascribed to newly produced T cells. The apparently early recovery of alphabetaT-cell counts about two months after transplant reportedly depended on only several hundred rapidly expanded clones that came from non-depleted graft cells. The high TCRbeta diversity at day 60 in some patients was ascribed to recipient T cells and intrathymic progenitors that had survived conditioning.

The label giving this sample's time point can be read as: day 60 (about 2 months) after transplantation. The treatment or condition label on this specimen signifies: allogeneic hematopoietic cell transplantation with graft depleted of TCRalphabeta T cells and CD19 B cells. Transplant recipients were children who received TCRalphabeta/CD19-depleted allogeneic hematopoietic cell grafts. Library construction relied on PCR. Sequencing was performed on an Illumina HiSeq 2500. Molecular barcoding was employed in the preparation of TCR libraries, with unique molecular identifiers being used to normalize TCRbeta repertoire quantification. The public reads were quality trimmed at Q25 with fastp and then assembled into clones with MiXCR by TCRdb, keeping productive beta chains. Identical CDR3 proteins give one entry, which carries the most common genes and DNA. The sample records 25,000 to 35,000 distinct CDR3 sequences, more than 6% of which are singletons. Roughly 30% of the sample is taken by the ten largest.

Spanning cysteine to phenylalanine, the CDR3 consists of 13 amino acids. Of all the DNA, just the CDR3 is kept, 39 bases in frame from base 1. From V the trimming removes 4 bases and from J it removes 10 bases, while the gene matches leave 7 bases of the junction unaccounted for. The germline V gene encodes CDR1 KGHDR and CDR2 SFDVKD. This clonotype showed up many times. Its antigen remains undetermined. Within one base of it there is no much larger clone, and no base qualities were kept. The sequence derives from a child younger than two who had a stem cell transplant for acute myeloid leukemia, so the T cells may come from the graft donor. The sequence is built from TRBV24-1 and TRBJ2-3; 7 middle bases align to TRBD2. The starting material was peripheral blood, obtained 60 days after TCRalphabeta/CD19-depleted stem cell transplant. CDR3 reads: CATSDLSGAAQYF. DNA sequence: TGTGCCACCAGTGACCTAAGCGGGGCGGCGCAGTATTTT.